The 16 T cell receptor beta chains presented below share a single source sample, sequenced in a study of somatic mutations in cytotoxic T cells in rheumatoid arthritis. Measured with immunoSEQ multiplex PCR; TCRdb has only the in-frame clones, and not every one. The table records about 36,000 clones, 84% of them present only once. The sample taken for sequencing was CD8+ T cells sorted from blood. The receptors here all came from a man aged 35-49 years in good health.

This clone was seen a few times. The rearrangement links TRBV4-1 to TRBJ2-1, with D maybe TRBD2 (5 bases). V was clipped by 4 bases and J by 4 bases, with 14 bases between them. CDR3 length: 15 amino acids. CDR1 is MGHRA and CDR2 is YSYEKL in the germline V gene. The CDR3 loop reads CASSPSSGEYNEQFF. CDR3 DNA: TGCGCCAGCAGCCCCTCCAGCGGCGAATACAATGAGCAGTTCTTC.

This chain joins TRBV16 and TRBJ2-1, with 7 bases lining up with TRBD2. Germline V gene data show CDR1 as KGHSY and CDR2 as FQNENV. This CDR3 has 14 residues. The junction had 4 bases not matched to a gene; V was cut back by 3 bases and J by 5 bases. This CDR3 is CASSHSGTNNEQFF. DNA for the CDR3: TGTGCCAGCAGCCATTCCGGGACTAACAATGAGCAGTTCTTC.

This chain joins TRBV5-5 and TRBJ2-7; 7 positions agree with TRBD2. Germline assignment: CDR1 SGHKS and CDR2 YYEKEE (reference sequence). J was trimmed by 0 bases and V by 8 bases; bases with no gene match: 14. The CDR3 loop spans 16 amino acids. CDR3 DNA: TGTGCCAGTAGGGGAGGAGCTAGCGGAAGCTCCTACGAGCAGTACTTC. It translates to CASRGGASGSSYEQYF.

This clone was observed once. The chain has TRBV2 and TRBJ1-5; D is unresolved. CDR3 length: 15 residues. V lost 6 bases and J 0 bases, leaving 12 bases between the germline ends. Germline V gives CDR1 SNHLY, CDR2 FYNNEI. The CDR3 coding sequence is TGTGCCAGCAGGGACGGGCCAGTTAGCAATCAGCCCCAGCATTTT. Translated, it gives CASRDGPVSNQPQHF. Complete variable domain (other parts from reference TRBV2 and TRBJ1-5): EPEVTQTPSHQVTQMGQEVILRCVPISNHLYFYWYRQILGQKVEFLVSFYNNEISEKSEIFDDQFSVERPDGSNFTLKIRSTKLEDSAMYFCASRDGPVSNQPQHFGDGTRLSIL.

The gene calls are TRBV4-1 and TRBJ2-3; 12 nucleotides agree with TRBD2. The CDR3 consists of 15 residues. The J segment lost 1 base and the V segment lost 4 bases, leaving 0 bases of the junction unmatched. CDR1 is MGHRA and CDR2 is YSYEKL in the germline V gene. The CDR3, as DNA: TGCGCCAGCAGCCGACTAGCGGGAGGCACAGATACGCAGTATTTT. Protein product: CASSRLAGGTDTQYF.

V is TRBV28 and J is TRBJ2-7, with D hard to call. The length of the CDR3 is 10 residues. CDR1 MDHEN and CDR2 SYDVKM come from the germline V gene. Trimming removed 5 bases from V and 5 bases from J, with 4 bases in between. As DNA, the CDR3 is TGTGCCAGCAGTCTCCACGAGCAGTACTTC. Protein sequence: CASSLHEQYF.

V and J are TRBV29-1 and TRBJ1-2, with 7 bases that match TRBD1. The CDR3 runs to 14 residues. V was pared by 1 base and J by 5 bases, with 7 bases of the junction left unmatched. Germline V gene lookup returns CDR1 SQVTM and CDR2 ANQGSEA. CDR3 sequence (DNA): TGCAGCGTTGAAGGGCTAGGGACAGAGTATGGCTACACCTTC. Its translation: CSVEGLGTEYGYTF.

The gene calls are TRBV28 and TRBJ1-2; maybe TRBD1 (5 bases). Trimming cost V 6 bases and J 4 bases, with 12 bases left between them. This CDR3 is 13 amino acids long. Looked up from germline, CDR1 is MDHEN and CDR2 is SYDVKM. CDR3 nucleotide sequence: TGTGCCAGCAGGACCGGGACGACCTATGGCTACACCTTC. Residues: CASRTGTTYGYTF.

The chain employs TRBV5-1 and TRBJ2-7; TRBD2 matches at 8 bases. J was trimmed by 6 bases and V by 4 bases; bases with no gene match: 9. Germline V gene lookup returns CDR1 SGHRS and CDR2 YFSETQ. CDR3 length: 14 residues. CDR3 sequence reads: CASSPPGLASEQYF. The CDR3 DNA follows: TGCGCCAGCAGCCCCCCCGGACTAGCCAGCGAGCAGTACTTC.

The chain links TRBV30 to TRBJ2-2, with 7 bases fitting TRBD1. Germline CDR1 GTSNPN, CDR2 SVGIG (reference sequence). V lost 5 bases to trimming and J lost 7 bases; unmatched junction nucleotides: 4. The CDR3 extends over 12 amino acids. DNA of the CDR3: TGTGCCTGGGACAGGGCAGGCGGGGAGCTGTTTTTT. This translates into CAWDRAGGELFF.

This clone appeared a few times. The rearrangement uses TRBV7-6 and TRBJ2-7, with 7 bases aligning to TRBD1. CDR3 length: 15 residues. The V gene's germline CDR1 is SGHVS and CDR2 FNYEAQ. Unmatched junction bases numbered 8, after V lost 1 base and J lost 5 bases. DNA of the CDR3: TGTGCCAGCAGCTTAGGGACAGGTGGAGGTCACGAGCAGTACTTC. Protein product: CASSLGTGGGHEQYF.

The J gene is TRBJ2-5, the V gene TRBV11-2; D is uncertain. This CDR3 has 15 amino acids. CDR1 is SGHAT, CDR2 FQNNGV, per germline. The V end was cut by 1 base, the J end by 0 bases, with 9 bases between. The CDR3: CASSLGETNQETQYF. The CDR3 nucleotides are TGTGCCAGCAGCTTAGGCGAGACCAACCAAGAGACCCAGTACTTC.

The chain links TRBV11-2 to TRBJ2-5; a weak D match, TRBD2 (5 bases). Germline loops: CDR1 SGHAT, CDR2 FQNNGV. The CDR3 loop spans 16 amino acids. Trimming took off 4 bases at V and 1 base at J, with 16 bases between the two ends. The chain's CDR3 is CASSSKGPAAQETQYF. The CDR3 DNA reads TGTGCCAGCAGCTCCAAAGGGCCAGCGGCCCAAGAGACCCAGTACTTC.

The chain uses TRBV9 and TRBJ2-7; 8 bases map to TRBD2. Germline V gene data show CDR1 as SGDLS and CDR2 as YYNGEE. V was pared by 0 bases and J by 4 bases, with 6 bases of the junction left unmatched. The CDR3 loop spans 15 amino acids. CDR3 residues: CASSVGSGVAYEQYF. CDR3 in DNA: TGTGCCAGCAGCGTAGGTAGCGGGGTCGCTTACGAGCAGTACTTC.

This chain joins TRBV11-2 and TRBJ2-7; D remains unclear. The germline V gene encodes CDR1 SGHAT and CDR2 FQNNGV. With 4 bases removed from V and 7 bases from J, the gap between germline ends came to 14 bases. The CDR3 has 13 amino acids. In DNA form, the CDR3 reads TGTGCCAGCAGCTCAATAGGGATCGGGGAGCAGTACTTC. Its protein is CASSSIGIGEQYF.

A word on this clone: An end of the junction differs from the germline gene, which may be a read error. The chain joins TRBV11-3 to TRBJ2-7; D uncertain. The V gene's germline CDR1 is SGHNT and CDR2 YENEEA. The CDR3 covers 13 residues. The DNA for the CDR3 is TGTACCAGCAGCTGGGCAGCTACCTACGAGCAGTACTTC. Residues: CTSSWAATYEQYF. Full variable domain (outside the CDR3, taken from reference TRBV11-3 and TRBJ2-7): EAGVVQSPRYKIIEKKQPVAFWCNPISGHNTLYWYLQNLGQGPELLIRYENEEAVDDSQLPKDRFSAERLKGVDSTLKIQPAELGDSAVYLCTSSWAATYEQYFGPGTRLTVT.